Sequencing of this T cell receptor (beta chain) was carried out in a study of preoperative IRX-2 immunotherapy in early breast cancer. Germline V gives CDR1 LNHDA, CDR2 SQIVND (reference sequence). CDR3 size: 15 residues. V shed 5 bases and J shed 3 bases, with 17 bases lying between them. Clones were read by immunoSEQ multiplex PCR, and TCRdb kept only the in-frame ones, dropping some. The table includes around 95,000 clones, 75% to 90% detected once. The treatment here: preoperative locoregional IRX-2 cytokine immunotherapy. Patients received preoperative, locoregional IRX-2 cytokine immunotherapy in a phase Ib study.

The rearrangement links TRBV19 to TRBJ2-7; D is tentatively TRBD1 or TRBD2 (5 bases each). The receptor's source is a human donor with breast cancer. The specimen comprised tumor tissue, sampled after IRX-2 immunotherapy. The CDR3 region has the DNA TGTGCCAGTAGTCTTGGCCCGGGACCCGACTACGAGCAGTACTTC. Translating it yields CASSLGPGPDYEQYF.